This TCR beta chain was documented in a study of blood T cell repertoires in COVID-19. TCRdb's copy holds only in-frame clones and misses some; the assay was immunoSEQ multiplex PCR. The sample lists fewer than 85,000 clones, 75% to 90% occurring once. In its sample, this clone was seen once. This CDR3 comprises 13 residues. The ends lost 6 bases at V and 2 bases at J; junction bases unmatched: 2. Per germline, CDR1 MNHEY and CDR2 SVGEGT. The TCR sequence derives from a man older than 75 with acute or convalescent COVID-19. The chain links TRBV6-2 or TRBV6-3 to TRBJ2-5; TRBD2 aligns across 8 bases. Sequenced: peripheral blood. The CDR3: CASRPSGQETQYF. In DNA, the CDR3 is TGTGCCAGCAGGCCTAGCGGGCAAGAGACCCAGTACTTC.